These 20 T cell receptor beta chains came from one sample sequenced in a study of identifying expanded T cells in peripheral blood. The repertoire was sequenced with immunoSEQ multiplex PCR; TCRdb's copy has only in-frame clones and lacks some. The data hold approximately 56,000 clones, with 82% observed a single time. The sequencing input was blood. Source of these receptors: a person aged 18 to 69 in good health.

The chain is built from TRBV6-5 and TRBJ1-2, with 8 bases identical to TRBD1. Germline V gene data show CDR1 as MNHEY and CDR2 as SVGAGI. The CDR3 runs 14 residues. V trimming: 4 bases; J trimming: 4 bases; junction bases outside the gene matches: 5. Written as DNA, the CDR3 is TGTGCCAGCAGTTCCCGGACAGGGTTCTATGGCTACACCTTC. This gives the protein CASSSRTGFYGYTF.

This chain uses TRBV4-2 with TRBJ2-3; possibly TRBD1 or TRBD2 for D (5 bases each). This CDR3 is 19 amino acids long. From germline, CDR1 is LGHNA and CDR2 YNFKEQ. Trimming removed 0 bases from V and 2 bases from J, with 21 bases in between. CDR3 residues: CASSQDLRLRDSSTDTQYF. CDR3 coding DNA: TGTGCCAGCAGCCAAGACCTAAGACTACGTGACAGTTCCACAGATACGCAGTATTTT.

This chain links TRBV4-1 with TRBJ2-3; 8 bases fit TRBD2. V lost 3 bases to trimming and J lost 3 bases; unmatched junction nucleotides: 14. This CDR3 comprises 18 residues. Germline CDR1 is MGHRA and CDR2 is YSYEKL. CDR3 nucleotide sequence: TGCGCCAGCAGCCAGCCTGGAAGGAGCGGGGGTAGGACAGATACGCAGTATTTT. It is translated as CASSQPGRSGGRTDTQYF.

The chain has TRBV7-9 and TRBJ2-3, with 9 bases that match TRBD2. Germline V gives CDR1 SEHNR, CDR2 FQNEAQ (reference sequence). J lost 2 bases, V lost 1 base, and 7 bases had no gene match. This CDR3 comprises 17 residues. Written as DNA, the CDR3 is TGTGCCAGCAGCTTAGTGGCGGGGGGGCCGTTCACAGATACGCAGTATTTT. Translated: CASSLVAGGPFTDTQYF.

The V and J genes are TRBV7-2 and TRBJ2-6, with D unresolved. The CDR3 has 17 amino acids. The V and J ends lost 4 bases and 0 bases respectively, with 13 bases between them. Germline V gene sequence: CDR1 SGHTA, CDR2 FQGNSA. The CDR3 reads CASSSPGPYSGANVLTF. The CDR3 DNA reads TGTGCCAGCAGCTCCCCTGGACCGTACTCTGGGGCCAACGTCCTGACTTTC. Supplemented by reference TRBV7-2 and TRBJ2-6, the full variable domain reads GAGVSQSPSNKVTEKGKDVELRCDPISGHTALYWYRQSLGQGLEFLIYFQGNSAPDKSGLPSDRFSAERTGGSVSTLTIQRTQQEDSAVYLCASSSPGPYSGANVLTFGAGSRLTVL.

This chain links TRBV6-6 with TRBJ2-3; tentative D call: TRBD2 (6 bases). Germline CDR1 is MNHNY and CDR2 is SVGAGI (reference sequence). Trimming took off 2 bases at V and 4 bases at J, with 13 bases between the two ends. This CDR3 spans 15 amino acids. The CDR3 sequence is CASSYGRRGSDTQYF. Written as DNA, the CDR3 is TGTGCCAGCAGTTACGGTCGGAGGGGCTCAGATACGCAGTATTTT.

The rearrangement links TRBV2 to TRBJ1-2, with TRBD1 matching 8 bases. The J segment lost 2 bases and the V segment lost 6 bases, leaving 2 bases of the junction unmatched. The CDR3 length is 13 residues. CDR1 and CDR2 (germline): SNHLY, FYNNEI. The CDR3 sequence is CASSRGRNYGYTF. The CDR3 region has the DNA TGTGCCAGCAGCAGGGGGCGAAACTATGGCTACACCTTC. The whole variable domain, filled in from reference TRBV2 and TRBJ1-2, reads EPEVTQTPSHQVTQMGQEVILRCVPISNHLYFYWYRQILGQKVEFLVSFYNNEISEKSEIFDDQFSVERPDGSNFTLKIRSTKLEDSAMYFCASSRGRNYGYTFGSGTRLTVV.

This chain joins TRBV7-9 and TRBJ2-7; the D call may be TRBD1 or TRBD2 (6 bases each). The CDR3 is 15 amino acids. V lost 7 bases to trimming and J lost 7 bases, with 23 bases between them. CDR1 is SEHNR, CDR2 FQNEAQ, per germline (reference sequence). The CDR3 sequence is CASIQQGRGLGEQYF. CDR3 DNA sequence: TGTGCCAGCATCCAGCAGGGGCGGGGCCTGGGGGAGCAGTACTTC. The whole variable domain, remainder taken from reference TRBV7-9 and TRBJ2-7, is DTGVSQNPRHKITKRGQNVTFRCDPISEHNRLYWYRQTLGQGPEFLTYFQNEAQLEKSRLLSDRFSAERPKGSFSTLEIQRTEQGDSAMYLCASIQQGRGLGEQYFGPGTRLTVT.

The chain recombines TRBV29-1 with TRBJ2-7, with D perhaps being TRBD1 or TRBD2 (6 bases each). Germline assignment: CDR1 SQVTM and CDR2 ANQGSEA. This CDR3 is 12 amino acids long. With 4 bases removed from V and 2 bases from J, the gap between germline ends came to 9 bases. CDR3: CSVGGGPYEQYF. The CDR3 DNA reads as TGCAGCGTTGGAGGGGGGCCCTACGAGCAGTACTTC.

The V gene is TRBV6-5, the J gene TRBJ2-5; unclear D gene. The CDR3 length is 16 residues. Germline V gene data show CDR1 as MNHEY and CDR2 as SVGAGI. The V gene lost 2 bases and the J gene lost 1 base, with 14 bases spanning the gap. Here the CDR3 reads CASSYHRKNLQETQYF. DNA of the CDR3: TGTGCCAGCAGTTACCACCGGAAGAATCTCCAAGAGACCCAGTACTTC.

V usage is TRBV10-2 and J usage is TRBJ2-7, with 11 bases fitting TRBD2. CDR1 and CDR2 (germline): WSHSY, SAAADI. The CDR3 has 14 amino acids. J was trimmed by 3 bases and V by 6 bases; bases with no gene match: 4. CDR3 region: CASRVAGGRYEQYF. Here the CDR3 DNA reads TGCGCCAGCAGGGTAGCGGGAGGGCGCTACGAGCAGTACTTC.

The rearrangement uses TRBV2 and TRBJ2-5; perhaps TRBD2 as D (7 bases). In germline, CDR1 is SNHLY, CDR2 FYNNEI. Trimming removed 4 bases at V and 4 bases at J, with 13 bases between. The CDR3 loop spans 14 amino acids. The CDR3 DNA reads TGTGCCAGCAGTGGAGGGGGGGCTCTAGAGACCCAGTACTTC. This translates into CASSGGGALETQYF.

The rearrangement links TRBV10-1 to TRBJ1-2; 7 positions match TRBD1. Germline-derived CDR1 and CDR2 are WNHNN and SYGVQD (reference sequence). CDR3 size: 17 residues. The ends lost 1 base at V and 8 bases at J; junction bases unmatched: 16. In nucleotides, the CDR3 is TGCGCCAGCAGTGAGTTACACGGGACAGTGACCATTAGGGGCTACACCTTC. Encoded protein: CASSELHGTVTIRGYTF.

This rearrangement joins TRBV7-9 to TRBJ2-1; D is undetermined. The CDR3 is made up of 16 amino acids. Germline lookup yields CDR1 SEHNR and CDR2 FQNEAQ (reference sequence). V lost 2 bases and J lost 8, with 19 bases in between. The DNA of the CDR3 is TGTGCCAGCAGCTTACGCCTCGGGCCCAAGGGTGATGAGCAGTTCTTC. Translating it yields CASSLRLGPKGDEQFF.

The chain combines TRBV6-1 with TRBJ2-7; D is uncertain. CDR1 and CDR2 from the germline V gene are MNHNS and SASEGT. Trimming pared 6 bases from V and 1 base from J, leaving 16 bases between. The CDR3 loop spans 15 amino acids. The CDR3 is CASSPGRLTSYEQYF. The CDR3 DNA reads as TGTGCCAGCAGCCCAGGACGGCTCACATCCTACGAGCAGTACTTC.

The chain uses TRBV27 and TRBJ1-4; D may be TRBD1 (6 bases). The CDR3 is 17 residues long. Germline V lookup: CDR1 MNHEY, CDR2 SMNVEV (reference sequence). Trimming took off 4 bases at V and 1 base at J, with 16 bases between the two ends. The CDR3 DNA follows: TGTGCCAGCAGTTCCAGGGGAGCCGTGGGAACTAATGAAAAACTGTTTTTT. Protein: CASSSRGAVGTNEKLFF.

The chain combines TRBV7-9 with TRBJ2-1, with D unclear. CDR1 and CDR2 (germline): SEHNR, FQNEAQ (reference sequence). Trimming took 5 bases from V and 6 from J, leaving 5 bases between them. This CDR3 comprises 11 residues. The CDR3 loop reads CASSPINEQFF. CDR3 sequence (DNA): TGTGCCAGCAGCCCTATCAATGAGCAGTTCTTC.

The chain carries TRBV11-2 and TRBJ2-5, with 8 nucleotides matching TRBD2. Germline loops: CDR1 SGHAT, CDR2 FQNNGV. This CDR3 is built from 15 residues. Losses at the gene ends were 5 bases for V and 1 base for J; bases not matched to a gene: 6. DNA of the CDR3: TGTGCCAGCAGCGCCTCCCTAGCGGGCCAAGAGACCCAGTACTTC. Amino acid sequence: CASSASLAGQETQYF.

The rearrangement uses TRBV4-2 and TRBJ1-5, with D perhaps matching TRBD1 (6 bases). The germline V and J ends were trimmed by 0 bases and 5 bases, with 11 bases remaining between them. The V gene's germline CDR1 is LGHNA and CDR2 YNFKEQ. This CDR3 spans 15 amino acids. The CDR3 DNA sequence: TGTGCCAGCAGCCAAGACTGGGACATGGATCAGCCCCAGCATTTT. Translated, it gives CASSQDWDMDQPQHF.

The chain combines TRBV2 with TRBJ2-1; 11 bases line up with TRBD2. The germline V gene encodes CDR1 SNHLY and CDR2 FYNNEI. This CDR3 is 15 amino acids long. J gave up 4 bases and V 3 bases, and 2 bases lay outside the gene matches. CDR3 coding DNA: TGTGCCAGCAGTGAGGTAGCGGGGGGGTACAATGAGCAGTTCTTC. Encoded protein: CASSEVAGGYNEQFF. Full variable domain (rest looked up from reference TRBV2 and TRBJ2-1): EPEVTQTPSHQVTQMGQEVILRCVPISNHLYFYWYRQILGQKVEFLVSFYNNEISEKSEIFDDQFSVERPDGSNFTLKIRSTKLEDSAMYFCASSEVAGGYNEQFFGPGTRLTVL.